This T cell receptor (beta chain) originates from a study of cytomegalovirus exposure and HLA in healthy donors. Amplification used 60 Vbeta primers and 13 Jbeta primers. Measured with immunoSEQ multiplex PCR; TCRdb has only the in-frame clones, and not every one. This table holds some 160,000 clones, 65% to 90% found once. The CDR3 has 16 amino acids. With 3 bases removed from V and 0 bases from J, the gap between germline ends came to 12 bases. Material for sequencing was PBMCs. The clonotype was recovered from a young woman in good health and CMV-seronegative. The chain joins TRBV23-1 to TRBJ1-5; D is unclear. TRBV23-1 is recorded as an ORF, its role being uncertain. The CDR3 loop is CASSHGCANSNQPQHF. The CDR3 DNA follows: TGCGCCAGCAGTCACGGTTGTGCGAATAGCAATCAGCCCCAGCATTTT.